This T cell receptor beta chain was identified in a study of CD8+CD57+ T cells in acquired aplastic anemia. Study overall: Sorted CD4+ and CD8+ cells gave a mean 3.2 ug DNA, range about 0.19 to 27.4 ug. Healthy donor CD4+ samples were sequenced to a depth that averaged about 10.8 million reads. General study points: Controls and patients did not differ significantly in CD8+ Simpson's diversity. Patients shared 25 to 30 CD8+ CDR3 sequences with controls.

For CDR3 and TCR beta VDJ profiling, genomic DNA was the template used. TCRdb re-analysed the reads in MiXCR, keeping a single row per CDR3 protein. The sample includes around 400,000 distinct CDR3 sequences, around 72% of them seen just once. Concerning this clonotype: The target antigen is unknown. One base away lies a much larger clone, so this may be a sequencing read error.

This CDR3 comprises 18 residues. The germline CDR1 and CDR2 sequences are LGHNA and YSLEER. The V and J ends lost 4 bases and 1 base respectively, with 22 bases between them. The sequence was obtained from a human donor in good health, serving as a control. V is TRBV4-3 and J is TRBJ2-5; D ambiguous. The sample comprised sorted CD4+, CD8+, or CD8+CD57+ T cells (not recorded which) from PBMCs. The CDR3 sequence: CASSRGSRVRAFQETQYF. As DNA, the CDR3 is TGCGCCAGCAGCCGAGGTTCGAGAGTAAGAGCATTCCAAGAGACCCAGTACTTC.